The subject of this entry is one T cell receptor (beta chain). Per sample, no less than 5 micrograms of total RNA were extracted. Primers used in a second PCR of roughly 6 to 12 cycles were a sample-barcoded 5' primer and a J-beta primer mix. TCRdb itself ran the 5' RACE reads through MiXCR, one entry per CDR3 protein. Of more than 800,000 distinct CDR3 sequences listed, roughly 45% were seen once; the top ten hold 18%. This entry comes from a study of blood T cells in healthy people across ages. Sequences were obtained from blood. The source is an older woman in good health.

CDR3 sequence: CASSLERAYTDTQYF. CDR3 nucleotide sequence: TGTGCCAGCAGCTTAGAGCGGGCCTACACAGATACGCAGTATTTT. The chain is built from TRBV7-9 and TRBJ2-3, with D possibly TRBD2 on 6 matching bases. This CDR3 contains 15 residues. Germline assignment: CDR1 SEHNR and CDR2 FQNEAQ (reference sequence). Trimming pared 1 base from V and 2 bases from J, leaving 10 bases between.